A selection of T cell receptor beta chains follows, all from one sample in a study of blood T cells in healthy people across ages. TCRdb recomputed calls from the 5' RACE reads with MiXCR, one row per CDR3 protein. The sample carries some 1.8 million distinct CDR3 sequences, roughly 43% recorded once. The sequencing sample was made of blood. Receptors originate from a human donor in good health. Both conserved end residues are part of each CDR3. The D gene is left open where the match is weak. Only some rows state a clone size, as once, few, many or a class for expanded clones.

DNA: TGTGCCAGCTCACCATCACTAGCGGGGTACACAGATACGCAGTATTTT; CDR3: CASSPSLAGYTDTQYF; size: -; V: TRBV18; J: TRBJ2-3; D: TRBD2
DNA: TGTGCCAGCAGCTTATACCGGGATGAGCAGTTCTTC; CDR3: CASSLYRDEQFF; size: -; V: TRBV7-9; J: TRBJ2-1; D: -
DNA: TGTGCCGGCACCTGGACAGGGGACCCCTACGAGCAGTACTTC; CDR3: CAGTWTGDPYEQYF; size: few; V: TRBV6-1; J: TRBJ2-7; D: TRBD1
DNA: TGTGCCAGCAGTTTCGACTTGTTGGGCGCCACAGATACGCAGTATTTT; CDR3: CASSFDLLGATDTQYF; size: -; V: TRBV6-1; J: TRBJ2-3; D: -
DNA: TGCAGTGCGCCAAAAGGGGGCCCCCTGAATGAGCAGTTCTTC; CDR3: CSAPKGGPLNEQFF; size: -; V: TRBV20-1; J: TRBJ2-1; D: TRBD1
DNA: TGTGCCGGCGTGGGCGGCACAGATACGCAGTATTTT; CDR3: CAGVGGTDTQYF; size: few; V: TRBV7-9; J: TRBJ2-3; D: -
DNA: TGTGCCAGCAGTGACTCGAATGGGATCCGGCGAGAGACCCAGTACTTC; CDR3: CASSDSNGIRRETQYF; size: -; V: TRBV6-4; J: TRBJ2-5; D: -
DNA: TGTGCCAGCAGCCAAGGACCGACTCTAGCGGGGGGTCTCGAGCAGTACTTC; CDR3: CASSQGPTLAGGLEQYF; size: few; V: TRBV3-1; J: TRBJ2-7; D: TRBD2
DNA: TGCGCCAGCAGCCAACCAGACGAGGGTTGGGAGACCCAGTACTTC; CDR3: CASSQPDEGWETQYF; size: -; V: TRBV4-3; J: TRBJ2-5; D: -
DNA: TGCGCCAGCAGATCGTTTTCGGATACGCAGTATTTT; CDR3: CASRSFSDTQYF; size: few; V: TRBV5-1; J: TRBJ2-3; D: -
DNA: TGCAGCGTTGGGAGGAGAGGGACAGGAGTGTACAATGAGCAGTTCTTC; CDR3: CSVGRRGTGVYNEQFF; size: few; V: TRBV29-1; J: TRBJ2-1; D: TRBD1
DNA: TGTGCCAGCAGCCGGGGGGGGTGGAATGAGCAGTTCTTC; CDR3: CASSRGGWNEQFF; size: -; V: TRBV7-7; J: TRBJ2-1; D: TRBD2
DNA: TGCAGTGCTAGAGCCTTTGGAACGGGAGACCCTGAAGCTTTCTTT; CDR3: CSARAFGTGDPEAFF; size: -; V: TRBV20-1; J: TRBJ1-1; D: -
DNA: TGCGGTGCTACCATTTCAGTACAAGAGACCCAGTACTTC; CDR3: CGATISVQETQYF; size: -; V: TRBV20-1; J: TRBJ2-5; D: -
DNA: TGTGCCAGCTCACCACGGGAGGAGGCTATGGGGAACACTGAAGCTTTCTTT; CDR3: CASSPREEAMGNTEAFF; size: -; V: TRBV18; J: TRBJ1-1; D: -
DNA: TGCAGCGTTGAGAGTCGTCGAAACTACGAGCAGTACTTC; CDR3: CSVESRRNYEQYF; size: -; V: TRBV29-1; J: TRBJ2-7; D: -
DNA: TGTGCCAGCAGGCGGGGACTAGCCAGCTCCTACAATGAGCAGTTCTTC; CDR3: CASRRGLASSYNEQFF; size: -; V: TRBV5-5; J: TRBJ2-1; D: TRBD2
DNA: TGCAGTGCCGGGGGAGCGGGGGCACTCGAGCAGTACTTC; CDR3: CSAGGAGALEQYF; size: few; V: TRBV20-1; J: TRBJ2-7; D: TRBD2
DNA: TGTGCCAGCAGCCCCGTTTTAATGGGGAGCTATGGCTACACCTTC; CDR3: CASSPVLMGSYGYTF; size: -; V: TRBV7-2; J: TRBJ1-2; D: -
DNA: TGTGCCAGCAGTCGGAAGACAGTCCTTAATGAAAAACTGTTTTTT; CDR3: CASSRKTVLNEKLFF; size: -; V: TRBV12-3/TRBV12-4; J: TRBJ1-4; D: -
DNA: TGTGCCAGCAGCCCACTAACAGGGACTTCTGGAAACACCATATATTTT; CDR3: CASSPLTGTSGNTIYF; size: once; V: TRBV4-2; J: TRBJ1-3; D: -
DNA: TGCGCCAGCAGGTTGGGGTCGGGGAACGAGCAGTTCTTC; CDR3: CASRLGSGNEQFF; size: -; V: TRBV5-1; J: TRBJ2-1; D: -
DNA: TGTGCCAGCAGCTATGCGCGGGGGGCTTTAGGGGAGCAGTACTTC; CDR3: CASSYARGALGEQYF; size: -; V: TRBV7-2; J: TRBJ2-7; D: TRBD2
DNA: TGTGCCAGCAGCCTCCGGGTGGAGTCCTACGAGCAGTACTTC; CDR3: CASSLRVESYEQYF; size: few; V: TRBV7-7; J: TRBJ2-7; D: -
DNA: TGTGCCAGCAGTTTCGACAGGGGGGACGAGCGGTACTTC; CDR3: CASSFDRGDERYF; size: -; V: TRBV27; J: TRBJ2-5; D: TRBD1